The 13 T cell receptor beta chains below all came from one sample that was sequenced in a study of a mutant IDH1 vaccine in newly diagnosed glioma. Time point in this sample: baseline, week 1 (first vaccination visit). Treatment here: pre-vaccination baseline after standard-of-care therapy. Assay used: immunoSEQ multiplex PCR; TCRdb lists only in-frame clones, some missing. The sample carries some 87,000 clones, roughly 78% recorded once. Specimen: PBMCs, collected from a glioma patient treated with radiotherapy, temozolomide or both. The receptors derive from a man in his forties or fifties with glioma.

J is TRBJ2-3 and V is TRBV27; D is possibly TRBD1 or TRBD2 (6 bases each). The CDR3 has 13 amino acids. Germline assignment: CDR1 MNHEY and CDR2 SMNVEV (reference sequence). In DNA, the CDR3 is TGTGACCGATTGGGGGGCCACCCAGATACGCAGTATTTT. Its protein is CDRLGGHPDTQYF.

This clone occurred many times. The chain recombines TRBV11-2 with TRBJ1-1; no definite D call. The CDR3 is made up of 15 amino acids. Per the germline V gene, CDR1 is SGHAT and CDR2 is FQNNGV. Trimming removed 1 base at V and 5 bases at J, with 14 bases between. CDR3 sequence reads: CASSLAQRGGTEAFF. The CDR3 DNA is TGTGCCAGCAGCTTAGCCCAGCGGGGAGGGACTGAAGCTTTCTTT.

V usage is TRBV28 and J usage is TRBJ2-5; 11 bases agree with TRBD2. The CDR3 consists of 16 residues. With 8 bases clipped from V and 2 bases from J, the junction kept 10 bases outside the gene matches. Germline V gene lookup returns CDR1 MDHEN and CDR2 SYDVKM. The CDR3 sequence: CASGLAGLGTQETQYF. CDR3 DNA sequence: TGTGCCAGCGGACTAGCGGGCTTGGGGACTCAAGAGACCCAGTACTTC.

J is TRBJ2-1 and V is TRBV19; D might be TRBD1 or TRBD2, each matching 6 bases. The V end was cut by 0 bases, the J end by 10 bases, with 10 bases between. CDR1 and CDR2 from the germline V gene are LNHDA and SQIVND (reference sequence). This CDR3 is built from 13 residues. CDR3 sequence: CASSIEPGAEQFF. The CDR3 DNA sequence: TGTGCCAGTAGTATAGAGCCGGGGGCGGAGCAGTTCTTC. Based on the CDR3 plus reference TRBV19 and TRBJ2-1, the full variable domain is DGGITQSPKYLFRKEGQNVTLSCEQNLNHDAMYWYRQDPGQGLRLIYYSQIVNDFQKGDIAEGYSVSREKKESFPLTVTSAQKNPTAFYLCASSIEPGAEQFFGPGTRLTVL.

The chain recombines TRBV4-1 with TRBJ2-5, with 7 positions matching TRBD1. CDR1 and CDR2 from the germline V gene are MGHRA and YSYEKL. The CDR3 has 13 residues. Trimming at V came to 8 bases and at J to 2 bases, leaving 5 bases not matched to a gene. In DNA, the CDR3 is TGCGCCAGCGGGGGACAGATTCAAGAGACCCAGTACTTC. Amino acid sequence: CASGGQIQETQYF.

CDR3 DNA: TGTGCCAGCAGCATATCACCGTCCGAAAATACCCAGTACTTC. The encoded protein is CASSISPSENTQYF. The chain combines TRBV7-6 with TRBJ2-5; D not certain. Germline V gives CDR1 SGHVS, CDR2 FNYEAQ. With 5 bases removed from V and 8 bases from J, the gap between germline ends came to 18 bases. CDR3 length: 14 amino acids.

The V call is TRBV10-3, the J call TRBJ2-3; no definite D call. V dropped 0 bases and J dropped 0 bases, with 4 bases sitting between them. The CDR3 contains 14 residues. Germline lookup yields CDR1 ENHRY and CDR2 SYGVKD. Here the CDR3 reads CAISESASTDTQYF. The CDR3, as DNA: TGTGCCATCAGTGAGTCTGCGAGCACAGATACGCAGTATTTT.

The CDR3 loop is CASISTGTRQPQHF. The CDR3 DNA sequence: TGTGCCAGTATTTCGACAGGGACAAGACAGCCCCAGCATTTT. The chain has TRBV19 and TRBJ1-5, with 7 bases lining up with TRBD1. Trimming removed 7 bases from V and 7 bases from J; junction bases left unmatched: 10. The CDR3 sequence is 14 residues long. Germline values: CDR1 LNHDA, CDR2 SQIVND (reference sequence).

The J gene is TRBJ1-4, the V gene TRBV5-6; tentative D call: TRBD1 (6 bases). In germline, CDR1 is SGHDT, CDR2 YYEEEE. V was shortened by 1 base and J by 6 bases, with 10 bases between the two germline ends. This CDR3 spans 14 amino acids. The CDR3 spells CASSLTGRDEKLFF. CDR3 sequence (DNA): TGTGCCAGCAGCTTGACAGGGCGGGATGAAAAACTGTTTTTT. Together with reference TRBV5-6 and TRBJ1-4, the CDR3 gives the full variable domain: DAGVTQSPTHLIKTRGQQVTLRCSPKSGHDTVSWYQQALGQGPQFIFQYYEEEERQRGNFPDRFSGHQFPNYSSELNVNALLLGDSALYLCASSLTGRDEKLFFGSGTQLSVL.

The chain uses TRBV7-2 and TRBJ1-2, with a weak D call TRBD1 (6 bases). The CDR3 spans 17 residues. Trimming took off 1 base at V and 4 bases at J, with 19 bases between the two ends. CDR1 and CDR2 (germline): SGHTA, FQGNSA. Written as DNA, the CDR3 is TGTGCCAGCAGCTTAGAAATGGGGGGCAAATCAACCTATGGCTACACCTTC. Protein sequence: CASSLEMGGKSTYGYTF.

This clone was counted once. Additional DNA sequences in this sample encode the identical CDR3. The V gene is TRBV7-2, the J gene TRBJ2-2, with D perhaps matching TRBD1 or TRBD2 (5 bases each). Trimming took 2 bases from V and 5 from J, leaving 9 bases between them. CDR3 length: 14 amino acids. CDR1 and CDR2 (germline): SGHTA, FQGNSA. The DNA for the CDR3 is TGTGCCAGCAGCTTATATGGGGGTACCGGGGAGCTGTTTTTT. Translated: CASSLYGGTGELFF. The variable domain in full, completed from reference TRBV7-2 and TRBJ2-2, reads GAGVSQSPSNKVTEKGKDVELRCDPISGHTALYWYRQSLGQGLEFLIYFQGNSAPDKSGLPSDRFSAERTGGSVSTLTIQRTQQEDSAVYLCASSLYGGTGELFFGEGSRLTVL.

This clone was seen once. The rearrangement joins TRBV28 to TRBJ2-1; 9 positions agree with TRBD2. Germline trimming cut 1 base from V and 9 bases from J; bases unmatched to any gene: 4. Germline V gene data show CDR1 as MDHEN and CDR2 as SYDVKM. The CDR3 sequence is 14 residues long. The CDR3 coding sequence is TGTGCCAGCAGTTTATCTGGCGGGAGGGGTGAGCAGTTCTTC. This encodes CASSLSGGRGEQFF.

The V call is TRBV7-9, the J call TRBJ1-1, with 8 bases lining up with TRBD1. This CDR3 has 13 residues. The V gene's germline CDR1 is SEHNR and CDR2 FQNEAQ (reference sequence). The junction had 3 bases not matched to a gene; V was cut back by 3 bases and J by 6 bases. CDR3 bases: TGTGCCAGCAGCTTCAGCAGGGGGCCTGAAGCTTTCTTT. This sequence encodes CASSFSRGPEAFF.